In this sample, the clone carrying this T cell receptor (beta chain) turned up many times. Researchers amplified the TCR beta CDR3 regions from RNA transcripts. An initial round of RT-PCR targeting the TCR CDR3 relied on the HTBI primer set. Via MiXCR, TCRdb re-called the multiplex PCR reads, giving one row per CDR3 protein. The repertoire holds roughly 280,000 distinct CDR3 sequences, roughly 22% seen once, with roughly 60% in the top ten. From germline, CDR1 is SGHTA and CDR2 FQGTGA. V was cut by 1 base and J by 6 bases, with 7 bases left in between. The CDR3 runs 13 residues. The data were obtained in a study of T cells in Graves' hyperthyroidism and ophthalmopathy. Patients showing uncontrolled infection, other autoimmune disease, pregnancy or lactation were ineligible.

The TCR sequence derives from a man younger than 45 with Graves' ophthalmopathy. The genes are TRBV7-3 and TRBJ2-1; the D is unclear. Input material: blood. CDR3 region: CASSLRSPNEQFF. The CDR3 region has the DNA TGTGCCAGCAGCTTAAGGTCCCCCAATGAGCAGTTCTTC.